The 3 T cell receptor beta chains below were found in one sample sequenced in a study of cytomegalovirus exposure and HLA in healthy donors. The PCR made use of 60 Vbeta and 13 Jbeta primers. The data were produced by immunoSEQ multiplex PCR, yet TCRdb's version contains in-frame clones alone and is incomplete. The sample table sets out roughly 78,000 clones. Sequencing was performed on PBMCs. These receptors were obtained from a man aged 40-50 years in good health and CMV-seronegative.

The V and J genes are TRBV19 and TRBJ1-1; 7 positions agree with TRBD1. From germline, CDR1 is LNHDA and CDR2 SQIVND (reference sequence). V lost 5 bases, J lost 1 base, and 4 bases stayed unmatched. The CDR3 sequence is 14 residues long. The CDR3 DNA follows: TGTGCCAGTAGTCCCCGACAGGGGAACACTGAAGCTTTCTTT. The encoded protein is CASSPRQGNTEAFF.

This chain uses TRBV7-8 with TRBJ2-4; D possibly corresponds to TRBD2 (5 bases). The CDR3 length is 18 residues. Germline V lookup: CDR1 SGHVS, CDR2 FQNEAQ. The V end was cut by 0 bases, the J end by 7 bases, with 22 bases between. CDR3 in amino acids: CASSLAFDSEEQWNIQYF. For the CDR3, the DNA is TGTGCCAGCAGCTTAGCTTTTGACTCGGAGGAGCAGTGGAACATTCAGTACTTC.

The chain uses TRBV29-1 and TRBJ2-3; D not certain. The CDR3 sequence is 12 residues long. Germline CDR1 SQVTM, CDR2 ANQGSEA. V lost 3 bases to trimming and J lost 2 bases, with 6 bases between them. The CDR3 sequence: CSVEANTDTQYF. CDR3 sequence (DNA): TGCAGCGTTGAGGCCAACACAGATACGCAGTATTTT.